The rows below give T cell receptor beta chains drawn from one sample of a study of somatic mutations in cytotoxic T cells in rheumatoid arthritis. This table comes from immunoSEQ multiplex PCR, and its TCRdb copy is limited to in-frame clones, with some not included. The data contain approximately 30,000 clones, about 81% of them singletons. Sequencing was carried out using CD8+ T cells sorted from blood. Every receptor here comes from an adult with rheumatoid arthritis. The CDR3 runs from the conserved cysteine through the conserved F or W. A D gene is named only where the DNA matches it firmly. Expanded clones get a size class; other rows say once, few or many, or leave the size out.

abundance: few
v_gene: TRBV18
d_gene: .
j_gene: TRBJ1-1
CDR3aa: CASADLVGLNTEAFF
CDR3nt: TGTGCCAGCGCTGATTTGGTGGGGCTGAACACTGAAGCTTTCTTT

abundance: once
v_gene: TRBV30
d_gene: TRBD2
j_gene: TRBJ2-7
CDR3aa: CAWSVRGGDYEQYF
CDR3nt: TGTGCCTGGAGTGTCCGCGGGGGGGACTACGAGCAGTACTTC

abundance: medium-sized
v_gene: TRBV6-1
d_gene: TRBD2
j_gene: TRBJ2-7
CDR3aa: CASSGGTSGKAAYEQYF
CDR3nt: TGTGCCAGCAGTGGAGGGACTAGCGGGAAAGCCGCGTACGAGCAGTACTTC

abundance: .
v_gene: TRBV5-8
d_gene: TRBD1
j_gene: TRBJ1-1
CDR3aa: CASSSGQGGDTEAFF
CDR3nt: TGTGCCAGCAGCTCGGGACAGGGGGGGGACACTGAAGCTTTCTTT

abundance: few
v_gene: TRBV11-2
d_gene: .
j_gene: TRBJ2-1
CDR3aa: CASSFSRSTYNEQFF
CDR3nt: TGTGCCAGCAGCTTTAGTCGCAGCACCTACAATGAGCAGTTCTTC

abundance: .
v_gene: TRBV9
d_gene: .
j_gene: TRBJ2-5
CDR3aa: CASSVEGGTQETQYF
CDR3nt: TGTGCCAGCAGCGTAGAAGGAGGGACCCAAGAGACCCAGTACTTC

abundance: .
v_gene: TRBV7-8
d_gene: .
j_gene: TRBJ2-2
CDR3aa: CASWVGANTGELFF
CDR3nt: TGTGCCAGTTGGGTGGGGGCGAACACCGGGGAGCTGTTTTTT

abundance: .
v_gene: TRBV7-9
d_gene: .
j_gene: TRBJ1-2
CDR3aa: CASSDTGMWYGYTF
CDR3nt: TGTGCCAGCAGCGATACAGGGATGTGGTATGGCTACACCTTC

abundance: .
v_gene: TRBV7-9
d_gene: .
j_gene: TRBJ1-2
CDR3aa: CASSLTGPNYGYTF
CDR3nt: TGTGCCAGCAGCTTAACCGGGCCGAACTATGGCTACACCTTC

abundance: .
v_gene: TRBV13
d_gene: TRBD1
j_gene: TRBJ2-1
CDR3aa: CASSLGMSTGQGEQFF
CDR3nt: TGTGCCAGCAGCTTAGGCATGTCGACAGGACAGGGCGAGCAGTTCTTC

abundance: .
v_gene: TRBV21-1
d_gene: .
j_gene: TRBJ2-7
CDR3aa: CASRKRTSGNSYEQYF
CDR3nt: TGTGCCAGCAGAAAAAGGACTAGCGGAAACTCCTACGAGCAGTACTTC

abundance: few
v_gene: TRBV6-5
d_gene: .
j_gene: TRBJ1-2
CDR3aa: CASSYDTYGYTF
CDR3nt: TGTGCCAGCAGTTACGACACGTATGGCTACACCTTC

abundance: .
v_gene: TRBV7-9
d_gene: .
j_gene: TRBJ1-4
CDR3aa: CASSDSSNEKLFF
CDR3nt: TGTGCCAGCAGCGACAGTTCTAATGAAAAACTGTTTTTT

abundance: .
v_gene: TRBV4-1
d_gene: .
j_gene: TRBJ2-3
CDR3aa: CASSQEGTHADTQYF
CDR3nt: TGCGCCAGCAGCCAAGAGGGGACACATGCAGATACGCAGTATTTT

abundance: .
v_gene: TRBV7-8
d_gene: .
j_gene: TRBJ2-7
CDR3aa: CASSLLYEQYF
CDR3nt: TGTGCCAGCAGCTTGTTATACGAGCAGTACTTC

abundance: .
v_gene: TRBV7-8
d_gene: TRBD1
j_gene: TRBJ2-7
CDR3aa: CASSARVGQGGEQYF
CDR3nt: TGTGCCAGCAGCGCCCGAGTGGGACAGGGGGGCGAGCAGTACTTC

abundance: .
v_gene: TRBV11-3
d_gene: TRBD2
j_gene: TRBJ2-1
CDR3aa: CASSSRTSGRTAYNEQFF
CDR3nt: TGTGCCAGCAGCTCCAGGACTAGCGGGAGGACTGCCTACAATGAGCAGTTCTTC

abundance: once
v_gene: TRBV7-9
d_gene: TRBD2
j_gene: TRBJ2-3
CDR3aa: CASSTSSGPRTDTQYF
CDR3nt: TGTGCCAGCAGCACTTCTAGCGGACCACGAACAGATACGCAGTATTTT

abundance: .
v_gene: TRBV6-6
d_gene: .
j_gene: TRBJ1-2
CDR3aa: CASSGDRGVSYGYTF
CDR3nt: TGTGCCAGCAGTGGGGACCGGGGAGTTAGCTATGGCTACACCTTC

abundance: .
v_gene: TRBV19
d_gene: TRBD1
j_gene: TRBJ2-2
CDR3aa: CASMTFPGQANTGELFF
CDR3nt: TGTGCCAGTATGACTTTCCCGGGACAGGCGAACACCGGGGAGCTGTTTTTT

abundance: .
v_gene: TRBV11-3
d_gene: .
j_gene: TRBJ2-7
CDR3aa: CASSPGTGYYYEQYF
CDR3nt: TGTGCCAGCAGCCCCGGAACCGGGTACTACTACGAGCAGTACTTC

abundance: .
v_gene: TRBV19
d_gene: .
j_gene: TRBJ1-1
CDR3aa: CASSMGGLGSEAFF
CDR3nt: TGTGCCAGTAGTATGGGAGGGTTGGGTAGTGAAGCTTTCTTT

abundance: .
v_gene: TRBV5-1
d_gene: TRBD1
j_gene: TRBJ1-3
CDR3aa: CASSSGQGSGNTIYF
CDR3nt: TGCGCCAGCAGCAGCGGACAGGGTTCTGGAAACACCATATATTTT

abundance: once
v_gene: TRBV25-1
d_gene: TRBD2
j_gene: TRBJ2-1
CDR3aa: CASSPQRGGSYNEQFF
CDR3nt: TGTGCCAGCAGTCCCCAGCGGGGGGGCTCCTACAATGAGCAGTTCTTC

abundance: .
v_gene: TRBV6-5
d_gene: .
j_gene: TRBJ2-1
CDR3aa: CASTRGGPSYNEQFF
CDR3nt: TGTGCCAGCACCCGCGGGGGCCCCTCCTACAATGAGCAGTTCTTC

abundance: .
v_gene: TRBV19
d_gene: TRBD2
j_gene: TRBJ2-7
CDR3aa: CASSPGASGSYEQYF
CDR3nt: TGTGCCAGTAGCCCGGGCGCTAGCGGGAGCTACGAGCAGTACTTC

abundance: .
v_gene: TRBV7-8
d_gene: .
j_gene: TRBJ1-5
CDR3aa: CASSSTGRNQPQHF
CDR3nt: TGTGCCAGCAGCTCGACGGGTAGGAATCAGCCCCAGCATTTT

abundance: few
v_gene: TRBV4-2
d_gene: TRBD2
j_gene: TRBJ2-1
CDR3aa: CASSQDPGGGYNEQFF
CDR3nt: TGTGCCAGCAGCCAAGATCCGGGAGGAGGGTACAATGAGCAGTTCTTC

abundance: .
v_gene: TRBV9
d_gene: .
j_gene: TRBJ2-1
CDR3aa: CASNEWGSYNEQFF
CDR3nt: TGTGCCAGCAATGAATGGGGTTCCTACAATGAGCAGTTCTTC

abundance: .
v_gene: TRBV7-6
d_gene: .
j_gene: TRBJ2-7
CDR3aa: CASSFGQLGNSGEQYF
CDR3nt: TGTGCCAGCAGCTTTGGTCAGTTGGGGAATTCCGGCGAGCAGTACTTC

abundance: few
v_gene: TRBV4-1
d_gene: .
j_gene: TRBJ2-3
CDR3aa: CASSQVVWSTDTQYF
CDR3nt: TGCGCCAGCAGCCAAGTTGTGTGGAGCACAGATACGCAGTATTTT

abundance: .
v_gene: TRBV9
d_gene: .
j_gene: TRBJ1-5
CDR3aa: CASSAEGRDNQPQHF
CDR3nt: TGTGCCAGCAGCGCGGAGGGCAGGGACAATCAGCCCCAGCATTTT

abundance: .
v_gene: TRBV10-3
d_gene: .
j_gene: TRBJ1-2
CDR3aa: CAISGGAEGNYGYTF
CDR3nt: TGTGCCATCAGTGGCGGAGCCGAGGGGAACTATGGCTACACCTTC

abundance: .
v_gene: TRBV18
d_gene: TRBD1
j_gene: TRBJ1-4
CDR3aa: CASSPDRGDWTNEKLFF
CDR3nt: TGTGCCAGCTCACCAGACAGGGGAGATTGGACTAATGAAAAACTGTTTTTT

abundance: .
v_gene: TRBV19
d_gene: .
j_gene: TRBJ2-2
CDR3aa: CASSIRWGVGTGELFF
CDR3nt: TGTGCCAGTAGTATACGTTGGGGCGTCGGGACCGGGGAGCTGTTTTTT

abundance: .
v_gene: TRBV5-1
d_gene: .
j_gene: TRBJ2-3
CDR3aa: CASSYDTDTQYF
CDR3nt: TGCGCCAGCAGCTACGACACAGATACGCAGTATTTT

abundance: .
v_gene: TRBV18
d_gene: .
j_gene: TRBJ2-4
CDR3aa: CASSPPSSMNIQYF
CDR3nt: TGTGCCAGCTCACCACCGAGTAGCATGAACATTCAGTACTTC

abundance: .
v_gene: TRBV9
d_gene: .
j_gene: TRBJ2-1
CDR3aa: CASSPQYTSYNEQFF
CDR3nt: TGTGCCAGCAGCCCCCAGTACACCTCCTACAATGAGCAGTTCTTC

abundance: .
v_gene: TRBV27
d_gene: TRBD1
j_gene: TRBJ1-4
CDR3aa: CASSLRPGGYEKLFF
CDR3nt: TGTGCCAGCAGTTTGCGGCCAGGGGGCTATGAAAAACTGTTTTTT

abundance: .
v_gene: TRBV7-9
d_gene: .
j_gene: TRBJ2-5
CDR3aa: CASSSQGWGAQETQYF
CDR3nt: TGTGCCAGCAGCTCCCAGGGTTGGGGGGCCCAAGAGACCCAGTACTTC

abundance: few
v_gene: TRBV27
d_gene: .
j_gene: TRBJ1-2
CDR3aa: CASSLSGGEIRGYTF
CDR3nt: TGTGCCAGCAGTTTATCGGGCGGGGAGATCAGGGGCTACACCTTC

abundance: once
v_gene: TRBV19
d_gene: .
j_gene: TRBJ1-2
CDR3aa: CASSPFDGRNYGYTF
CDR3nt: TGTGCCAGTAGTCCCTTTGATGGGCGCAACTATGGCTACACCTTC

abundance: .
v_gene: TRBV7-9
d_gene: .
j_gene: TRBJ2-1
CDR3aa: CASRRGELEQFF
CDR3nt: TGTGCCAGCAGGCGGGGAGAACTTGAGCAGTTCTTC

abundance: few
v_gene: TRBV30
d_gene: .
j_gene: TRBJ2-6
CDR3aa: CAWSEETGANVLTF
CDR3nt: TGTGCCTGGAGTGAGGAAACTGGGGCCAACGTCCTGACTTTC

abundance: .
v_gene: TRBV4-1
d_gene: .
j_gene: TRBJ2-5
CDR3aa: CASSQGHETQYF
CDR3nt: TGCGCCAGCAGCCAAGGACACGAGACCCAGTACTTC

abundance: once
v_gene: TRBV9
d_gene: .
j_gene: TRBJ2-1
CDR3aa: CASSPHTEQFF
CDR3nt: TGTGCCAGCAGCCCCCACACCGAGCAGTTCTTC

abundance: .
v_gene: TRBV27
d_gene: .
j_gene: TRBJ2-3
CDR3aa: CASSSRARDGFTDTQYF
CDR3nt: TGTGCCAGCAGTTCGCGTGCCAGGGACGGATTCACAGATACGCAGTATTTT

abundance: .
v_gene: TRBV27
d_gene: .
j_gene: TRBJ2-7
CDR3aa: CASSIGQNTYEQYF
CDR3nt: TGTGCCAGCAGTATCGGACAGAACACCTACGAGCAGTACTTC

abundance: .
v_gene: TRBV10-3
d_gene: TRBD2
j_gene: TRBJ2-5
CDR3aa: CAISEGAGGPQTQYF
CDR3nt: TGTGCCATCAGTGAGGGAGCGGGAGGTCCCCAGACCCAGTACTTC

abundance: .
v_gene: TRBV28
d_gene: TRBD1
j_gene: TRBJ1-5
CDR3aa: CASSLRGRQPQHF
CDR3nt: TGTGCCAGCAGTTTGAGGGGGCGTCAGCCCCAGCATTTT

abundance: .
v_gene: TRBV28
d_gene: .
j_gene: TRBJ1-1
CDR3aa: CASSHLVGVEGAFF
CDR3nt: TGTGCCAGCAGCCACCTGGTGGGGGTTGAAGGAGCTTTCTTT

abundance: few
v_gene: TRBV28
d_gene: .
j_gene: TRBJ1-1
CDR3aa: CASSRGDNEAFF
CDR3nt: TGTGCCAGCAGCCGGGGGGATAATGAAGCTTTCTTT

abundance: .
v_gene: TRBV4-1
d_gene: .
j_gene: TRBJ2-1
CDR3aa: CASSQGPIEQFF
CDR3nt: TGCGCCAGCAGCCAAGGTCCCATTGAGCAGTTCTTC